The present T cell receptor (beta chain) was sequenced within a study of blood T cell repertoires in COVID-19 (dated by TCRdb to 2020 to 2022). Looking at the study overall: Samples covering the acute and convalescent phases of COVID-19 were provided by collaborators in the United States, Italy and Spain. The material from the prospective study consisted of cDNA or gDNA derived from T cells, B-cell-depleted T cells, or PBMCs. The dataset comprised deeply sampled blood TCRbeta repertoires from subjects exposed to, actively infected with, or recovered from COVID-19. The repertoires were released in a freely available public database meant as a resource for research on the immune response to SARS-CoV-2. The samples were drawn from two sources: the first 160 participants of the ongoing ImmuneRACE study, and fewer than 1,500 subjects contributed by 6 global collaborators. Sample metadata almost always included a de-identified subject ID, COVID-19 status, age in years and sex. Where available, HLA class I and class II types were taken from metadata supplied by the sample provider and were not determined by assay-based typing. Study-wide findings and limitations: The amount of clinical and demographic metadata varied by source and participant and was provided uncurated.

Participants in the prospective study were enrolled through a virtual design, were aged about 18 to 100 years, and lived in 24 United States geographic areas. To assign participants to cohorts, the prospective study relied on clinical history that participants themselves reported in a screening survey and a study questionnaire. Mobile phlebotomists in the prospective study collected whole blood, serum and a nasopharyngeal or oropharyngeal swab from every participant. Additional blood draws and questionnaires over an approximately two-month period could optionally be provided by prospective study participants. Prospective study blood samples were shipped either frozen or at room temperature before DNA extraction. About this clone itself: The clone's antigen remains unknown. No much larger clonotype is one base removed from it; base qualities were not supplied.

The immunoSEQ Assay, a bias-controlled multiplex PCR, was used to amplify TCRbeta CDR3 regions from genomic DNA. In the original analysis: The number of nucleated cells in each sample was estimated by amplification of reference gene primers within the assay. To quantify the absolute abundance of each unique TCRbeta CDR3 rearrangement, sequence reads were collapsed and filtered. For each sample, productive Simpson clonality was calculated by taking the square root of Simpson's diversity index across productive rearrangements. As stored in TCRdb, this immuneACCESS dataset retains in-frame rearrangements with V and J assigned. A fraction of the clones does not appear; measured against another copy, unresolved V genes explain less than half of the discrepancy, and the remainder lacks a known reason. The D gene and trimming were derived from the DNA, and the V and J assignments and clone size from that table. This sample lists hundreds of thousands of clones; 70% to 90% were detected once. The ten largest clones take up 1% to 1.5% of the sample.

V and J lose 3 bases and 4 bases, and a span of 16 bases separates them. Its CDR3 holds 15 amino acids, cysteine through phenylalanine. Of all the DNA, just the CDR3 is kept, 45 bases in frame from base 1. For CDR1 and CDR2, the germline V gene lists SGHRS and YFSETQ. The sample taken for sequencing was PBMCs or T cells enriched from blood (not recorded which). This clonotype was obtained from a woman aged 40 to 50 with acute COVID-19. The V gene is TRBV5-1 and the J gene is TRBJ2-5; the D region possibly corresponds to TRBD2 (6 bases align). The CDR3 region: CASSSGGAAGETQYF. The nucleotide sequence reads as follows: TGCGCCAGCAGCTCGGGCGGGGCGGCCGGAGAGACCCAGTACTTC.